The 22 T cell receptor beta chains listed next were all sequenced from one sample in a study of cytomegalovirus exposure and HLA in healthy donors. PCR was performed using 60 Vbeta and 13 Jbeta primers. The assay was immunoSEQ multiplex PCR, and TCRdb's table has in-frame clones only and misses some. The sample includes fewer than 120,000 clones, nearly 80% of them seen just once. Sequences were obtained from PBMCs. All receptors come from a woman aged 30 to 39 in good health and CMV-seronegative.

This chain connects TRBV7-2 to TRBJ1-1, with D perhaps matching TRBD1 (5 bases). The CDR3 totals 17 residues. V lost 2 bases and J 0 bases, leaving 16 bases between the germline ends. Germline V CDR1 and CDR2: SGHTA, FQGNSA. CDR3 DNA: TGTGCCAGCAGCTTAAGCGTAGGGGCGAGTTTGAACACTGAAGCTTTCTTT. This gives the protein CASSLSVGASLNTEAFF.

The V call is TRBV29-1, the J call TRBJ1-3; a possible D gene is TRBD1 (5 bases). This CDR3 has 15 amino acids. V lost 5 bases to trimming and J lost 0 bases, with 14 bases between them. Germline values: CDR1 SQVTM, CDR2 ANQGSEA. CDR3 nucleotides: TGCAGCGTTCTGGGGGGTCCACTCTCTGGAAACACCATATATTTT. This encodes CSVLGGPLSGNTIYF.

V gene TRBV7-8 combines with J gene TRBJ1-1; no clear D. The CDR3 has 18 residues. Trimming shortened V by 2 bases and J by 1 base, and 20 bases separated the two germline ends. In germline, CDR1 is SGHVS, CDR2 FQNEAQ. The CDR3 protein is CASSLYGQAAGRNTEAFF. DNA of the CDR3: TGTGCCAGCAGCTTATATGGTCAAGCCGCGGGGAGGAACACTGAAGCTTTCTTT.

Details on this clone: Other DNA sequences in this sample translate to the same CDR3. The V gene is TRBV7-9, the J gene TRBJ1-1; D is ambiguous. Germline V lookup: CDR1 SEHNR, CDR2 FQNEAQ (reference sequence). The length of the CDR3 is 13 residues. Trimming took 6 bases from V and 4 from J, leaving 12 bases between them. The CDR3 sequence: CASSLKEGTEAFF. CDR3 DNA sequence: TGTGCCAGCAGTTTAAAAGAGGGCACTGAAGCTTTCTTT.

The chain is built from TRBV5-1 and TRBJ1-5, with D possibly TRBD1 on 6 matching bases. V was trimmed by 0 bases and J by 2 bases, leaving 6 bases between them. Germline assignment: CDR1 SGHRS and CDR2 YFSETQ. The CDR3 length is 14 residues. CDR3 DNA sequence: TGCGCCAGCAGCTTGGCAGGGGGCAATCAGCCCCAGCATTTT. Protein: CASSLAGGNQPQHF.

The CDR3, as DNA: TGTGCCAGCTCACCACCGGCCCAGGGTCCATACGAGCAGTACTTC. This sequence encodes CASSPPAQGPYEQYF. The rearrangement links TRBV18 to TRBJ2-7; D is possibly TRBD1 (5 bases). Germline CDR1 KGHSH, CDR2 LQKENI. The CDR3 has 15 amino acids. Trimming cost V 0 bases and J 4 bases, with 13 bases left between them.

This rearrangement joins TRBV28 to TRBJ2-7; 13 positions match TRBD2. Germline CDR1 and CDR2: MDHEN and SYDVKM. CDR3 length: 17 amino acids. Germline trimming cut 5 bases from V and 6 bases from J; bases unmatched to any gene: 13. The CDR3 DNA sequence: TGTGCCAGCAGTCATAAGTGGACTAGCGGGAGTATGGGCGAGCAGTACTTC. As protein: CASSHKWTSGSMGEQYF.

The J gene is TRBJ2-7, the V gene TRBV18; tentative D call: TRBD2 (5 bases). V shed 1 base and J shed 1 base, with 8 bases lying between them. CDR1 is KGHSH, CDR2 LQKENI, per germline. The CDR3 runs to 14 residues. The CDR3 sequence is CASSPQRGSYEQYF. CDR3 coding DNA: TGTGCCAGCTCACCACAACGGGGATCCTACGAGCAGTACTTC.

This clone was detected once. The chain combines TRBV6-6 with TRBJ2-3; 7 nucleotides match TRBD1. The V segment lost 6 bases and the J segment 0 bases; nucleotides outside the gene matches: 6. CDR1 is MNHNY, CDR2 SVGAGI, per germline (reference sequence). The CDR3 is 15 amino acids. The CDR3 reads CASREQGISTDTQYF. Here the CDR3 DNA reads TGTGCCAGCAGAGAACAGGGGATCAGCACAGATACGCAGTATTTT.

The table lists this clone with a few counts. The CDR3 coding sequence is TGTGCCAGCAGCGACAGGGGCCAATTCAATTCACCCCTCCACTTT. Translation gives CASSDRGQFNSPLHF. The V and J genes are TRBV28 and TRBJ1-6; 8 bases map to TRBD1. V shed 6 bases, J shed 7 bases, and the junction held 8 bases outside the gene matches. Germline V gene data show CDR1 as MDHEN and CDR2 as SYDVKM. The CDR3 sequence is 15 residues long.

CDR3 coding DNA: TGTGCCAGCAGTGTAGACAGGGGAGCCTACGAGCAGTACTTC. Its protein is CASSVDRGAYEQYF. The chain employs TRBV2 and TRBJ2-7, with TRBD1 matching over 8 bases. The V and J ends lost 4 bases and 2 bases, in that order; junction bases with no gene match: 4. Germline values: CDR1 SNHLY, CDR2 FYNNEI. CDR3 length equals 14 residues.

The count of this clone is one. The rearrangement links TRBV4-2 to TRBJ2-7, with 10 bases fitting TRBD2. CDR1 is LGHNA, CDR2 YNFKEQ, per germline. The CDR3 has 15 amino acids. Germline trimming cut 0 bases from V and 4 bases from J; bases unmatched to any gene: 3. Here the CDR3 reads CASSQELAGTYEQYF. As DNA, the CDR3 is TGTGCCAGCAGCCAAGAACTAGCGGGAACGTACGAGCAGTACTTC.

The chain combines TRBV7-3 with TRBJ2-3; tentative D call: TRBD2 (5 bases). Germline lookup yields CDR1 SGHTA and CDR2 FQGTGA. Between the trimmed V and J ends, which lost 6 bases and 4 bases, there was a span of 11 bases. The CDR3 length is 13 residues. CDR3 amino acids: CASSLGLADTQYF. The DNA for the CDR3 is TGTGCCAGCAGTCTAGGACTCGCAGATACGCAGTATTTT.

The chain carries TRBV6-5 and TRBJ1-5; D gene ambiguous. With 4 bases removed from V and 15 bases from J, the gap between germline ends came to 10 bases. CDR3 length equals 10 residues. CDR1 and CDR2 (germline): MNHEY, SVGAGI. CDR3: CASSFGTGHF. The CDR3 bases are TGTGCCAGCAGTTTTGGAACGGGGCATTTT.

This clone was counted a few times. This rearrangement joins TRBV7-6 to TRBJ2-7; no reliable D call. CDR3 length: 13 residues. Looked up from germline, CDR1 is SGHVS and CDR2 is FNYEAQ. V was pared by 1 base and J by 2 bases, with 6 bases between. CDR3 sequence reads: CASSLDIAYEQYF. In nucleotides, the CDR3 is TGTGCCAGCAGCTTAGATATAGCCTACGAGCAGTACTTC.

This clone was seen once. The rearrangement joins TRBV7-3 to TRBJ2-2; 11 nucleotides align to TRBD2. The V gene's germline CDR1 is SGHTA and CDR2 FQGTGA. The junction had 0 bases not matched to a gene; V was cut back by 0 bases and J by 6 bases. The CDR3 is 15 residues long. The CDR3 loop reads CASSLTSGRAGELFF. In DNA, the CDR3 is TGTGCCAGCAGCTTAACTAGCGGGAGGGCCGGGGAGCTGTTTTTT.

The chain is built from TRBV14 and TRBJ2-1, with 13 bases lining up with TRBD2. This CDR3 is 16 amino acids long. V lost 3 bases, J lost 7 bases, and 6 bases stayed unmatched. Germline CDR1 reads SGHDN; CDR2 reads FVKESK. Here the CDR3 reads CASSQGLAGHQNEQFF. DNA of the CDR3: TGTGCCAGCAGCCAGGGACTAGCGGGACATCAGAATGAGCAGTTCTTC.

The genes are TRBV11-2 and TRBJ2-7, with D possibly being TRBD2 (6 bases). This CDR3 spans 15 amino acids. V lost 4 bases, J lost 2 bases, and 15 bases lay in between. Germline values: CDR1 SGHAT, CDR2 FQNNGV. CDR3 coding DNA: TGTGCCAGCAGCTATGTAGCGGATTCAACCTACGAGCAGTACTTC. This codes for CASSYVADSTYEQYF.

V usage is TRBV4-1 and J usage is TRBJ2-3; 7 nucleotides line up with TRBD2. Trimming at V came to 4 bases and at J to 0 bases, leaving 4 bases not matched to a gene. Germline loops: CDR1 MGHRA, CDR2 YSYEKL. The CDR3 has 15 amino acids. The CDR3 sequence is CASSRGRGSTDTQYF. The CDR3 bases are TGCGCCAGCAGCCGCGGGAGAGGGAGCACAGATACGCAGTATTTT.

J is TRBJ1-1 and V is TRBV28; D remains ambiguous. Between the trimmed V and J ends, which lost 7 bases and 3 bases, there was a span of 15 bases. CDR1 and CDR2 (germline): MDHEN, SYDVKM. This CDR3 contains 14 residues. CDR3 coding DNA: TGTGCCAGCAAGGAGAACCGTCGTGACACTGAAGCTTTCTTT. Its protein is CASKENRRDTEAFF.

A single count supports this clone. V and J are TRBV10-3 and TRBJ1-1; D not resolved. Germline V gives CDR1 ENHRY, CDR2 SYGVKD. The ends were cut back, 11 bases at V and 3 bases at J, with 16 bases in the middle. The CDR3 length is 13 residues. The CDR3 loop is CAASDLGDTEAFF. As DNA, the CDR3 is TGTGCCGCCTCGGACCTCGGGGACACTGAAGCTTTCTTT.

The gene calls are TRBV4-1 and TRBJ2-7; weak D call: TRBD1 (5 bases). V was pared by 3 bases and J by 0 bases, with 9 bases between. Germline V CDR1 and CDR2: MGHRA, YSYEKL. The CDR3 is 14 amino acids. The CDR3 nucleotides read TGCGCCAGCAGCCAGAGACAGAGCTCCTACGAGCAGTACTTC. Translated: CASSQRQSSYEQYF.